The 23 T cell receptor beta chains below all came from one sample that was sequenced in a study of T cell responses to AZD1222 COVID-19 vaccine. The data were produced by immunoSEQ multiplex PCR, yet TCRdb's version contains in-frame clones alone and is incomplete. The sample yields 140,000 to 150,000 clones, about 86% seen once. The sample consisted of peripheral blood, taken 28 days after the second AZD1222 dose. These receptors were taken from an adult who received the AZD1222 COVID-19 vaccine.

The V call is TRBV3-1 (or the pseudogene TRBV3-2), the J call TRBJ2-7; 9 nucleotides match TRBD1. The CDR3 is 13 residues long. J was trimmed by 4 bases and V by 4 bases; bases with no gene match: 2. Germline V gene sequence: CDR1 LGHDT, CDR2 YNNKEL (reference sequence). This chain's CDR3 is CASSRDRAYEQYF. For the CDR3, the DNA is TGTGCCAGCAGCCGGGACAGGGCGTACGAGCAGTACTTC.

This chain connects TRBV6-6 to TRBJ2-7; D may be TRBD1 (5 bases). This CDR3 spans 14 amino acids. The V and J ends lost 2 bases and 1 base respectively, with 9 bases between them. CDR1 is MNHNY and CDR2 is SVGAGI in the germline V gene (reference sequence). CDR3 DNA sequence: TGTGCCAGCAGTTACAAAGACAGTTCCTACGAGCAGTACTTC. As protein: CASSYKDSSYEQYF.

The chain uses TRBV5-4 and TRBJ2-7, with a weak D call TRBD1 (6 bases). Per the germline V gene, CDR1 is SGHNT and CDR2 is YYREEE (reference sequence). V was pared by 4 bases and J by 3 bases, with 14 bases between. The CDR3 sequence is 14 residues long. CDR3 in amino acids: CASSPQTGNYEQYF. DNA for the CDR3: TGTGCCAGCAGCCCGCAGACAGGTAACTACGAGCAGTACTTC.

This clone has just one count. The CDR3 nucleotides are TGTGCCAGCTGCCGGGAGGCAAGCGCTGAAGCTTTCTTT. This codes for CASCREASAEAFF. This rearrangement joins TRBV28 to TRBJ1-1; no clear D gene. Germline values: CDR1 MDHEN, CDR2 SYDVKM. Trimming removed 8 bases from V and 6 bases from J, with 16 bases in between. This CDR3 region has 13 residues.

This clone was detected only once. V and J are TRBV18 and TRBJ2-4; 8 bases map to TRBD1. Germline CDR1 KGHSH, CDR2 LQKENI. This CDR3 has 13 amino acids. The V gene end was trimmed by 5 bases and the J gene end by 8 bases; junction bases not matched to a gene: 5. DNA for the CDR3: TGTGCCAGCTCAGGACAGGGTCGGGACATTCAGTACTTC. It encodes CASSGQGRDIQYF.

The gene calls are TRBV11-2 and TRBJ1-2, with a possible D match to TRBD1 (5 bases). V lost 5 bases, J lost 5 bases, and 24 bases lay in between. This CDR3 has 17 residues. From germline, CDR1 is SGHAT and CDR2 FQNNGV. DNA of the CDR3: TGTGCCAGCAGCCCCGGGACGGCCAGTATTTTGGGTTATGGCTACACCTTC. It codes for CASSPGTASILGYGYTF.

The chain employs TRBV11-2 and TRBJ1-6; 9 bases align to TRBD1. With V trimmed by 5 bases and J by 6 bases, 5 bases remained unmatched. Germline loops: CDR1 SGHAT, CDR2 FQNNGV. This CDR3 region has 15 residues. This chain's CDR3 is CASSVQGASNSPLHF. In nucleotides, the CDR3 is TGTGCCAGCAGCGTACAGGGGGCGAGTAATTCACCCCTCCACTTT.

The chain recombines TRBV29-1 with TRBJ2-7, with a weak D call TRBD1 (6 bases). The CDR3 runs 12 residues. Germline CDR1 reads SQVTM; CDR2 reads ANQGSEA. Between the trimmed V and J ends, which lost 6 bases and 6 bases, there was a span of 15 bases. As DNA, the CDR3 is TGCAGCGTGGGGGCATCACTGGGCGAGCAGTACTTC. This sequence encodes CSVGASLGEQYF.

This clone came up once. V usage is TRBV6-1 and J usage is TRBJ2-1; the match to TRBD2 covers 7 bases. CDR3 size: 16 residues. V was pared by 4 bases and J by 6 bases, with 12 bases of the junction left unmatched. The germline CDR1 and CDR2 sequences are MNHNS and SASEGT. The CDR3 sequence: CASSGRGAGVLNEQFF. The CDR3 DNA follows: TGTGCCAGCAGTGGCCGAGGGGCGGGAGTCCTCAATGAGCAGTTCTTC.

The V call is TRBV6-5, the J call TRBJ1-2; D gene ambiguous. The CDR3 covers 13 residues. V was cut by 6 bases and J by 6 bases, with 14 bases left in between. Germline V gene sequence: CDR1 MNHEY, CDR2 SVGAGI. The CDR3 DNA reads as TGTGCCAGCAGGAAAGAGGTGGGAGATGGCTACACCTTC. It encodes CASRKEVGDGYTF.

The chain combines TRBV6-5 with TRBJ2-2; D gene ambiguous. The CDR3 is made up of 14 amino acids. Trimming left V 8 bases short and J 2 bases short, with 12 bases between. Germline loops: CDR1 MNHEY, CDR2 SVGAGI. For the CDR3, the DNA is TGTGCCAGCTCACCGGTTTTTAACACCGGGGAGCTGTTTTTT. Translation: CASSPVFNTGELFF.

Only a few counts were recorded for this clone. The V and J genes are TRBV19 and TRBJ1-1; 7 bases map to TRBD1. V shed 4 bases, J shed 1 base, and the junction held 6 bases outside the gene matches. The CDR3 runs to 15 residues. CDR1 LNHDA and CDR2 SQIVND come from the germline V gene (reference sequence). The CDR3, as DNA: TGTGCCAGTAGTAGAGGGACAGAGACGAACACTGAAGCTTTCTTT. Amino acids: CASSRGTETNTEAFF.

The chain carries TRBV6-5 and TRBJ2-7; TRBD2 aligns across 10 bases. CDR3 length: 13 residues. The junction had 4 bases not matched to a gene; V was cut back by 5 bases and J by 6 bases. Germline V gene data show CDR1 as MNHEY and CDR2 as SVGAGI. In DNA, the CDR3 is TGTGCCAGCAGTCTAGCGGGAGTGAGCGAGCAGTACTTC. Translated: CASSLAGVSEQYF.

Here the CDR3 DNA reads TGTGCCAGCAGTTTAGACGGACCCGAGCAGTACTTC. Translating gives CASSLDGPEQYF. The rearrangement uses TRBV12-3 or TRBV12-4 and TRBJ2-7, with D unclear. CDR3 size: 12 residues. Deletions cut 1 base from V and 6 bases from J, with 7 bases between.

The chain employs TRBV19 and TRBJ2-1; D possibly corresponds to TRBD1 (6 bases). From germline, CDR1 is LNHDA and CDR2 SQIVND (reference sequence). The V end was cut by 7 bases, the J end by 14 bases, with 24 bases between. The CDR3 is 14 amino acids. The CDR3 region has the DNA TGTGCCAGTACCGGCCGAAATCCGGGACAAAGGGAGTTCTTC. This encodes CASTGRNPGQREFF.

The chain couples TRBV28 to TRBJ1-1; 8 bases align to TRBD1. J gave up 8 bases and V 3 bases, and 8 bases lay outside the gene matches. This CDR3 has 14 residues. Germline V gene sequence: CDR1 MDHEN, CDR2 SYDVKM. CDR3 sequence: CASSLPGGLSEAFF. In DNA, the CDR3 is TGTGCCAGCAGTTTGCCAGGGGGCTTGTCCGAAGCTTTCTTT.

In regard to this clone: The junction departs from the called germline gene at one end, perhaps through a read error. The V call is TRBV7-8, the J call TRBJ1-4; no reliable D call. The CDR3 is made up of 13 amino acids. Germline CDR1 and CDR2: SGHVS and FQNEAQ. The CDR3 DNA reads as TGTGCCAGCAGCTTAGGGACTAGTGAAAAACTGTTTTTT. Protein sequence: CASSLGTSEKLFF.

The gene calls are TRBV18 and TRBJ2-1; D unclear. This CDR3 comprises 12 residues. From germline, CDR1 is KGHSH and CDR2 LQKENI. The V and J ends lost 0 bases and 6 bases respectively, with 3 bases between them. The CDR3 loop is CASSPPSNEQFF. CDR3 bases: TGTGCCAGCTCACCACCAAGCAATGAGCAGTTCTTC.

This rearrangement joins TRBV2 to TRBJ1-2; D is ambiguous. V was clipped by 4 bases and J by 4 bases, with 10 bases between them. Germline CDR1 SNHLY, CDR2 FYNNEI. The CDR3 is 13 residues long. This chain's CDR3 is CASSATVSYGYTF. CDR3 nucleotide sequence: TGTGCCAGCAGTGCCACAGTTTCCTATGGCTACACCTTC.

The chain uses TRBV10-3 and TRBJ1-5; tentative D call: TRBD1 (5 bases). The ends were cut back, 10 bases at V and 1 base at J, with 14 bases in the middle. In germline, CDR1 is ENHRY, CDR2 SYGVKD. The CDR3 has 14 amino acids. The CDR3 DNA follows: TGTGCCACGCAGGCGGGGGGGAGCAATCAGCCCCAGCATTTT. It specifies CATQAGGSNQPQHF.

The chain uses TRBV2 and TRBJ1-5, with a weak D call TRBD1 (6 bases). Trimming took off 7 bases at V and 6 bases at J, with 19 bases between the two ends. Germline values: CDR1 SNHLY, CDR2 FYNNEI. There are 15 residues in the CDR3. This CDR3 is CASNVEQGLGQPQHF. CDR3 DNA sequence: TGTGCCAGCAACGTCGAACAGGGATTGGGTCAGCCCCAGCATTTT.

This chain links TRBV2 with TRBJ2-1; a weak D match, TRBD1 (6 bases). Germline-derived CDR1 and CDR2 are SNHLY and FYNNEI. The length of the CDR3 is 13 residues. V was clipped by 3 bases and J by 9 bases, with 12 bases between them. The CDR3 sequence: CASSDLGQTEQFF. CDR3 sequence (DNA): TGTGCCAGCAGTGATTTGGGACAAACTGAGCAGTTCTTC.

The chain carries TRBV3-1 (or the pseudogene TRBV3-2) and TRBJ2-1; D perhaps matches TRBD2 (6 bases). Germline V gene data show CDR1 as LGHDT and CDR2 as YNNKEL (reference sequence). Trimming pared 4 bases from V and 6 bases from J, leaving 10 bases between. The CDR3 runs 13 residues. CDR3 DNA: TGTGCCAGCAGCCGACTAGTTTTCAATGAGCAGTTCTTC. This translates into CASSRLVFNEQFF.